The 21 T cell receptor beta chains in this list originate from one sample, sequenced in a study of cytomegalovirus exposure and HLA in healthy donors. PCR employed 60 Vbeta and 13 Jbeta primers. Libraries were prepared by immunoSEQ multiplex PCR; TCRdb keeps only in-frame clonotypes and omits some of them. The data hold just over 150,000 clones, with about 79% observed a single time. What was sequenced was PBMCs. These receptors came from a man aged 45 to 65 in good health and CMV-seropositive.

The rearrangement uses TRBV7-9 and TRBJ2-7, with a possible D match to TRBD1 (6 bases). From germline, CDR1 is SEHNR and CDR2 FQNEAQ (reference sequence). The V end was cut by 3 bases, the J end by 1 base, with 10 bases between. The CDR3 has 14 residues. In DNA, the CDR3 is TGTGCCAGCAGCTTTGCAGGGGATTCCTACGAGCAGTACTTC. Protein product: CASSFAGDSYEQYF.

The rearrangement links TRBV6-1 to TRBJ2-7; 11 bases align to TRBD1. The CDR3 has 14 amino acids. Germline V gene lookup returns CDR1 MNHNS and CDR2 SASEGT. V lost 6 bases, J lost 3 bases, and 4 bases stayed unmatched. The CDR3 DNA is TGTGCCAGCAGGAGGGGACAGGGGGACTACGAGCAGTACGTC. It translates to CASRRGQGDYEQYV.

The chain is built from TRBV5-1 and TRBJ1-1; D remains unclear. The CDR3 totals 14 residues. Germline V lookup: CDR1 SGHRS, CDR2 YFSETQ. V lost 3 bases and J lost 1, with 10 bases in between. Here the CDR3 DNA reads TGCGCCAGCAGCTCCGGCGGTTGGAACACTGAAGCTTTCTTT. Translated: CASSSGGWNTEAFF.

This clone occurred once. This chain links TRBV7-3 with TRBJ1-2, with D possibly TRBD1 on 5 matching bases. The CDR3 is made up of 14 amino acids. Germline lookup yields CDR1 SGHTA and CDR2 FQGTGA. V shed 6 bases and J shed 3 bases, with 14 bases lying between them. The CDR3 nucleotides read TGTGCCAGCAGTCCGGGACTTGGGGACTATGGCTACACCTTC. Its translation is CASSPGLGDYGYTF.

V gene TRBV5-6 combines with J gene TRBJ2-7; D is possibly TRBD2 (5 bases). V gave up 0 bases and J gave up 7 bases, with 14 bases separating them. The CDR3 is 14 residues long. Germline V gene sequence: CDR1 SGHDT, CDR2 YYEEEE. The CDR3 bases are TGTGCCAGCAGCTTGGCGACCTCCCCGGGAGAGCAGTACGTC. Translating gives CASSLATSPGEQYV.

V usage is TRBV4-1 and J usage is TRBJ1-4; weak D call: TRBD1 (6 bases). CDR3 length: 15 amino acids. Between the trimmed V and J ends, which lost 4 bases and 5 bases, there was a span of 14 bases. Per the germline V gene, CDR1 is MGHRA and CDR2 is YSYEKL. CDR3 nucleotide sequence: TGCGCCAGCAGCCCCCGTGAGGGGGGGAATGAAAAACTGTTTTTT. Translated: CASSPREGGNEKLFF.

The rearrangement uses TRBV5-1 and TRBJ2-7, with 13 bases lining up with TRBD2. V was clipped by 0 bases and J by 4 bases; unmatched bases: 4. Germline V gene sequence: CDR1 SGHRS, CDR2 YFSETQ. The CDR3 is 16 residues long. In DNA, the CDR3 is TGCGCCAGCAGCTTGGCACTAGCGGGGGGGTATTACGAGCAGTACTTC. This encodes CASSLALAGGYYEQYF.

This chain joins TRBV2 and TRBJ2-7; 10 bases are shared with TRBD2. Losses at the gene ends were 0 bases for V and 3 bases for J; bases not matched to a gene: 5. Germline V CDR1 and CDR2: SNHLY, FYNNEI. CDR3 length equals 16 residues. The CDR3 loop reads CASSEALASGGYEQYF. CDR3 nucleotide sequence: TGTGCCAGCAGTGAAGCGCTAGCTAGCGGGGGCTACGAGCAGTACTTC.

This clone has just a few counts. This chain uses TRBV10-2 with TRBJ1-1; 7 nucleotides line up with TRBD1. There are 13 residues in the CDR3. CDR1 is WSHSY and CDR2 is SAAADI in the germline V gene. The junction had 3 bases not matched to a gene; V was cut back by 7 bases and J by 1 base. CDR3: CASKDRANTEAFF. In DNA, the CDR3 is TGCGCCAGCAAAGACAGGGCGAACACTGAAGCTTTCTTT.

The rearrangement joins TRBV5-6 to TRBJ2-3, with TRBD1 matching over 7 bases. The CDR3 is 15 amino acids. In germline, CDR1 is SGHDT, CDR2 YYEEEE. V lost 2 bases to trimming and J lost 0 bases; unmatched junction nucleotides: 3. The CDR3 reads CASSFRDSSTDTQYF. DNA of the CDR3: TGTGCCAGCAGCTTCCGGGACAGCAGCACAGATACGCAGTATTTT.

The chain links TRBV27 to TRBJ2-7; 7 bases map to TRBD1. The CDR3 spans 14 residues. Germline values: CDR1 MNHEY, CDR2 SMNVEV (reference sequence). After removal of 6 bases from V and 3 bases from J, the junction contained 8 bases not matched to a gene. The CDR3 reads CASSFLGQLYEQYF. DNA of the CDR3: TGTGCCAGCAGCTTTTTGGGACAGCTCTACGAGCAGTACTTC.

The rearrangement joins TRBV6-5 to TRBJ1-1; D gene ambiguous. Trimming cost V 4 bases and J 7 bases, with 16 bases left between them. The CDR3 runs 14 residues. Germline assignment: CDR1 MNHEY and CDR2 SVGAGI. The CDR3 loop is CASSSPFEAVEAFF. The DNA for the CDR3 is TGTGCCAGCAGTTCCCCCTTTGAGGCAGTTGAAGCTTTCTTT.

The rearrangement joins TRBV5-6 to TRBJ1-2, with D uncertain. V gave up 0 bases and J gave up 4 bases, with 13 bases separating them. The germline V gene has CDR1 SGHDT and CDR2 YYEEEE. The length of the CDR3 is 15 residues. The CDR3 nucleotides are TGTGCCAGCAGCTTGGGGTATGAGGGTCCCTATGGCTACACCTTC. Protein sequence: CASSLGYEGPYGYTF. Full variable domain (outside the CDR3, taken from reference TRBV5-6 and TRBJ1-2): DAGVTQSPTHLIKTRGQQVTLRCSPKSGHDTVSWYQQALGQGPQFIFQYYEEEERQRGNFPDRFSGHQFPNYSSELNVNALLLGDSALYLCASSLGYEGPYGYTFGSGTRLTVV.

This rearrangement joins TRBV4-1 to TRBJ1-2; D not certain. Germline V gives CDR1 MGHRA, CDR2 YSYEKL. Trimming shortened V by 1 base and J by 2 bases, and 11 bases separated the two germline ends. The CDR3 has 15 residues. The CDR3 here is CASSQAPGGNYGYTF. In DNA form, the CDR3 reads TGCGCCAGCAGCCAAGCCCCGGGAGGCAACTATGGCTACACCTTC.

The chain recombines TRBV7-3 with TRBJ2-3, with 10 bases aligning to TRBD1. Germline V gene sequence: CDR1 SGHTA, CDR2 FQGTGA. The CDR3 spans 15 residues. V lost 6 bases to trimming and J lost 2 bases; unmatched junction nucleotides: 5. The chain's CDR3 is CASSPGQGHTDTQYF. The CDR3 nucleotides are TGTGCCAGCAGTCCGGGACAGGGGCACACAGATACGCAGTATTTT.

The rearrangement uses TRBV1 and TRBJ2-7; the table gives TRBD1 as D, unverified against the DNA. TRBV1 is described as a pseudogene. The CDR3 loop spans 14 amino acids. This chain's CDR3 is CTQRKGKGSYEQYV. The CDR3 nucleotides are TGCACCCAACGTAAGGGGAAAGGCTCCTACGAGCAGTACGTC.

J is TRBJ1-6 and V is TRBV18, with TRBD1 matching 9 bases. The V gene's germline CDR1 is KGHSH and CDR2 LQKENI. The trim removed 1 base at V and 7 bases at J, leaving 2 bases unmatched. CDR3 length: 15 residues. CDR3 DNA sequence: TGTGCCAGCTCACCACGCGGGACAGGGAATTCACCCCTCCACTTT. This codes for CASSPRGTGNSPLHF.

The V gene is TRBV11-2, the J gene TRBJ1-1; no firm D call. V was clipped by 3 bases and J by 0 bases, with 8 bases between them. Germline values: CDR1 SGHAT, CDR2 FQNNGV. The CDR3 is 14 residues long. The CDR3 protein is CASSLSQMNTEAFF. The CDR3 bases are TGTGCCAGCAGCTTGTCACAGATGAACACTGAAGCTTTCTTT.

J is TRBJ2-2 and V is TRBV5-6, with 11 bases fitting TRBD2. V shed 1 base and J 7 bases; nucleotides not matched to a gene: 6. CDR3 size: 16 residues. CDR1 is SGHDT, CDR2 YYEEEE, per germline. The chain's CDR3 is CASSLRLAGGHGELFF. As DNA, the CDR3 is TGTGCCAGCAGCTTGCGGTTAGCGGGAGGGCACGGGGAGCTGTTTTTT.

The chain uses TRBV19 and TRBJ1-4; 11 bases fit TRBD1. Trimming removed 5 bases from V and 6 bases from J; junction bases left unmatched: 5. The germline gives CDR1 LNHDA, CDR2 SQIVND (reference sequence). This CDR3 is built from 15 residues. In DNA form, the CDR3 reads TGTGCCAGTAGTGGACAGGGGGCATATTATGAAAAACTGTTTTTT. Protein product: CASSGQGAYYEKLFF.

The chain is built from TRBV28 and TRBJ2-7; 7 nucleotides match TRBD1. Germline loops: CDR1 MDHEN, CDR2 SYDVKM. Trimming removed 5 bases from V and 0 bases from J; junction bases left unmatched: 7. CDR3 length: 15 amino acids. CDR3: CASSLGQGVSYEQYV. In DNA, the CDR3 is TGTGCCAGCAGTCTGGGGCAGGGGGTCTCCTACGAGCAGTACGTC.